The T cell receptor beta chain under discussion was sequenced for a study of response to subunit inactivated influenza vaccine. This clonotype was seen a handful of times. Its antigen is not identified. MiXCR, applied by TCRdb to the RT-PCR reads, yields one record per CDR3 protein. This repertoire shows fewer than 600,000 distinct CDR3 sequences, approximately 6.9% found once; its top ten account for around 13%. V gave up 4 bases and J gave up 5 bases, with 9 bases separating them. The CDR3 runs 13 residues. Germline CDR1 is ENHRY and CDR2 is SYGVKD. Overall study findings and caveats: After each seasonal influenza vaccination, few new T cells are recruited, the authors suggested.

This receptor was taken from a man in his fifties or sixties who received an inactivated influenza vaccine. The sequencing here drew on PBMCs from blood, taken roughly 24 months after vaccination. The rearrangement joins TRBV10-3 to TRBJ1-5; D is unresolved. CDR3 nucleotides: TGTGCCATCAGTGCGGGAGTCGATCAGCCCCAGCATTTT. Translated: CAISAGVDQPQHF.